This passage covers 25 T cell receptor beta chains from one sample sequenced in a study of graft-versus-host responses after intestinal transplantation. The method was immunoSEQ multiplex PCR; TCRdb's version includes in-frame clones alone and lacks a portion of them. The sample carries some 90,000 clones, 92% recorded once. Their antigens are not known. The sample here was unstimulated CD8+ T cells sorted from spleen or lymph node cells, taken before transplant. The receptors here all came from a human donor who was the organ donor for an intestinal transplant.

The chain joins TRBV4-2 to TRBJ2-1; 8 nucleotides line up with TRBD2. The CDR3 contains 18 residues. With 1 base clipped from V and 3 bases from J, the junction kept 11 bases outside the gene matches. Germline V CDR1 and CDR2: LGHNA, YNFKEQ. The CDR3 nucleotides read TGTGCCAGCAGCCAAGTTATCGCGGGGGGTCTCGACTACAATGAGCAGTTCTTC. It encodes CASSQVIAGGLDYNEQFF.

This chain connects TRBV9 to TRBJ2-2; D is ambiguous. V was clipped by 4 bases and J by 3 bases, with 19 bases between them. Germline V gene sequence: CDR1 SGDLS, CDR2 YYNGEE. The CDR3 is 17 residues long. CDR3 nucleotides: TGTGCCAGCAGCCCCCGAAGCCAAGTCCCATACACCGGGGAGCTGTTTTTT. Translation: CASSPRSQVPYTGELFF.

V gene TRBV7-2 combines with J gene TRBJ2-5; possibly TRBD2 for D (5 bases). The CDR3 sequence is 16 residues long. CDR1 and CDR2 from the germline V gene are SGHTA and FQGNSA. V lost 1 base to trimming and J lost 2 bases, with 14 bases between them. CDR3 amino acids: CASSLEGGETQETQYF. The CDR3 DNA is TGTGCCAGCAGCTTAGAGGGTGGGGAGACTCAAGAGACCCAGTACTTC.

The chain couples TRBV4-1 to TRBJ2-3; 7 bases align to TRBD2. CDR3 size: 16 residues. J gave up 4 bases and V 1 base, and 8 bases lay outside the gene matches. Germline V gene lookup returns CDR1 MGHRA and CDR2 YSYEKL. The CDR3 spells CASSQVGLDFADTQYF. The CDR3 DNA reads as TGCGCCAGCAGCCAAGTAGGACTAGACTTTGCAGATACGCAGTATTTT.

The J gene is TRBJ2-7, the V gene TRBV2, with 9 bases aligning to TRBD2. After removal of 6 bases from V and 1 base from J, the junction contained 10 bases not matched to a gene. CDR1 and CDR2 (germline): SNHLY, FYNNEI. The CDR3 runs to 16 residues. CDR3 loop: CASRLNEAGGSYEQYF. CDR3 sequence (DNA): TGTGCCAGCAGACTCAATGAGGCGGGGGGGTCCTACGAGCAGTACTTC.

The chain combines TRBV5-8 with TRBJ1-2, with 10 nucleotides matching TRBD1. CDR1 is SGHTS, CDR2 YDEGEE, per germline. Trimming cost V 3 bases and J 4 bases; bases outside gene matches: 3. This CDR3 contains 14 residues. The CDR3 nucleotides are TGTGCCAGCAGCTGGGGACAGGGGTTCTATGGCTACACCTTC. Residues: CASSWGQGFYGYTF. Together with reference TRBV5-8 and TRBJ1-2, the CDR3 gives the full variable domain: EAGVTQSPTHLIKTRGQQATLRCSPISGHTSVYWYQQALGLGLQFLLWYDEGEERNRGNFPPRFSGRQFPNYSSELNVNALELEDSALYLCASSWGQGFYGYTFGSGTRLTVV.

The gene calls are TRBV15 and TRBJ2-5, with 8 bases lining up with TRBD2. The DNA matches TRBJ2-7 better at its end, which makes the J call doubtful. CDR1 and CDR2 (germline): LNHNV, YYDKDF (reference sequence). The CDR3 has 14 amino acids. The CDR3 loop reads CATRLTSASYEQYF. Written as DNA, the CDR3 is TGTGCCACCAGGTTGACTAGCGCCTCCTACGAGCAGTACTTC.

CDR3 bases: TGTGCCAGCAGCTCACCTAGACAGGAGAATCAGCCCCAGCATTTT. Amino acid sequence: CASSSPRQENQPQHF. The V and J genes are TRBV28 and TRBJ1-5; tentative D call: TRBD1 (6 bases). Trimming shortened V by 6 bases and J by 4 bases, and 16 bases separated the two germline ends. CDR1 and CDR2 from the germline V gene are MDHEN and SYDVKM. The length of the CDR3 is 15 residues.

The chain links TRBV4-1 to TRBJ1-1; D remains ambiguous. The V and J ends lost 3 bases and 4 bases respectively, with 15 bases between them. Germline V gives CDR1 MGHRA, CDR2 YSYEKL. The CDR3 is 15 residues long. The chain's CDR3 is CASSHASRGGTEAFF. The DNA of the CDR3 is TGCGCCAGCAGCCATGCTTCCAGAGGCGGCACTGAAGCTTTCTTT.

The gene calls are TRBV9 and TRBJ2-3, with D perhaps TRBD2 (7 bases). This CDR3 has 13 residues. Germline V gene sequence: CDR1 SGDLS, CDR2 YYNGEE. Trimming cost V 4 bases and J 5 bases, with 11 bases left between them. CDR3 DNA sequence: TGTGCCAGCAGCCGAGGGGGGGGAGATACGCAGTATTTT. Protein: CASSRGGGDTQYF.

The chain couples TRBV27 to TRBJ1-2; TRBD1 agrees at 7 bases. Germline V gene sequence: CDR1 MNHEY, CDR2 SMNVEV (reference sequence). V lost 1 base, J lost 5 bases, and 10 bases stayed unmatched. The CDR3 consists of 16 residues. The chain's CDR3 is CASSLLSGQSPYGYTF. The CDR3 DNA reads TGTGCCAGCAGTTTATTATCGGGACAGAGTCCGTATGGCTACACCTTC.

The J gene is TRBJ2-3, the V gene TRBV13; D gene ambiguous. Germline CDR1 PRHDT, CDR2 FYEKMQ (reference sequence). Trimming removed 1 base at V and 3 bases at J, with 11 bases between. This CDR3 has 15 amino acids. CDR3: CASSLVSSKTDTQYF. The CDR3, as DNA: TGTGCCAGCAGCTTAGTTAGTTCTAAAACAGATACGCAGTATTTT. Combining the CDR3 with reference TRBV13 and TRBJ2-3 gives the whole variable domain AAGVIQSPRHLIKEKRETATLKCYPIPRHDTVYWYQQGPGQDPQFLISFYEKMQSDKGSIPDRFSAQQFSDYHSELNMSSLELGDSALYFCASSLVSSKTDTQYFGPGTRLTVL.

The gene calls are TRBV11-2 and TRBJ1-3; D not certain. Germline assignment: CDR1 SGHAT and CDR2 FQNNGV. CDR3 length: 16 residues. V lost 1 base and J lost 3, with 13 bases in between. CDR3 DNA: TGTGCCAGCAGCTTAGCGGCACCTGAGGGTGGAAACACCATATATTTT. Translated: CASSLAAPEGGNTIYF.

This sequence joins TRBV7-8 and TRBJ2-1; 13 bases fit TRBD2. Germline assignment: CDR1 SGHVS and CDR2 FQNEAQ. After removal of 1 base from V and 8 bases from J, the junction contained 14 bases not matched to a gene. This CDR3 contains 19 residues. CDR3 sequence: CASSLVGSPGLAGFDEQFF. Here the CDR3 DNA reads TGTGCCAGCAGCTTAGTCGGGTCGCCGGGACTAGCGGGGTTCGATGAGCAGTTCTTC.

The V and J genes are TRBV19 and TRBJ1-2; D gene unclear. Between the trimmed V and J ends, which lost 3 bases and 4 bases, there was a span of 9 bases. The CDR3 spans 13 residues. Germline-derived CDR1 and CDR2 are LNHDA and SQIVND (reference sequence). CDR3 sequence: CASSISGSYGYTF. The CDR3 DNA sequence: TGTGCCAGTAGTATTTCGGGGAGCTATGGCTACACCTTC.

The gene calls are TRBV28 and TRBJ2-7; tentative D call: TRBD2 (6 bases). V was cut by 6 bases and J by 0 bases, with 9 bases left in between. CDR1 is MDHEN and CDR2 is SYDVKM in the germline V gene. The CDR3 covers 13 residues. The CDR3, as DNA: TGTGCCAGCAGGGAGGGCAGCTCCTACGAGCAGTACTTC. Translating it yields CASREGSSYEQYF.

The chain carries TRBV28 and TRBJ2-5; D gene ambiguous. With 2 bases removed from V and 2 bases from J, the gap between germline ends came to 9 bases. Germline V gives CDR1 MDHEN, CDR2 SYDVKM. CDR3 length: 14 amino acids. CDR3 sequence: CASSLLQDQETQYF. CDR3 nucleotide sequence: TGTGCCAGCAGTTTACTTCAGGATCAAGAGACCCAGTACTTC. Filled out from reference TRBV28 and TRBJ2-5, the complete variable domain reads DVKVTQSSRYLVKRTGEKVFLECVQDMDHENMFWYRQDPGLGLRLIYFSYDVKMKEKGDIPEGYSVSREKKERFSLILESASTNQTSMYLCASSLLQDQETQYFGPGTRLLVL.

The rearrangement joins TRBV19 to TRBJ1-2; possibly TRBD1 for D (6 bases). The germline V and J ends were trimmed by 5 bases and 4 bases, with 14 bases remaining between them. The CDR3 length is 14 residues. Germline CDR1 and CDR2: LNHDA and SQIVND (reference sequence). In nucleotides, the CDR3 is TGTGCCAGTAGTCTTCAGGGGCTGATCTATGGCTACACCTTC. It yields the protein CASSLQGLIYGYTF.

This chain links TRBV9 with TRBJ2-7; TRBD1 is a possible D gene (5 bases). The CDR3 totals 14 residues. The germline CDR1 and CDR2 sequences are SGDLS and YYNGEE. With 3 bases removed from V and 0 bases from J, the gap between germline ends came to 10 bases. The chain's CDR3 is CASSAQDSSYEQYF. CDR3 DNA: TGTGCCAGCAGCGCCCAAGACAGCTCCTACGAGCAGTACTTC.

V gene TRBV29-1 combines with J gene TRBJ2-1; D perhaps matches TRBD1 (6 bases). Germline V gene sequence: CDR1 SQVTM, CDR2 ANQGSEA. V dropped 1 base and J dropped 9 bases, with 19 bases sitting between them. The CDR3 length is 15 residues. The CDR3 protein is CSVEAPGTTLIEQFF. The CDR3 DNA follows: TGCAGCGTTGAAGCCCCCGGGACAACTTTGATTGAGCAGTTCTTC.

This clone has just a few counts. The chain links TRBV4-3 to TRBJ1-1; 7 bases match TRBD1. CDR1 and CDR2 (germline): LGHNA, YSLEER. The CDR3 contains 15 residues. V was pared by 1 base and J by 4 bases, with 6 bases of the junction left unmatched. The CDR3 sequence is CASSQVPQGTTEAFF. The CDR3 nucleotides read TGCGCCAGCAGCCAAGTACCACAGGGGACCACTGAAGCTTTCTTT.

The rearrangement uses TRBV11-3 and TRBJ2-1; 8 bases agree with TRBD1. Per the germline V gene, CDR1 is SGHNT and CDR2 is YENEEA. The CDR3 is made up of 13 amino acids. Trimming cost V 1 base and J 9 bases; bases outside gene matches: 2. Written as DNA, the CDR3 is TGTGCCAGCAGCTTAGGGACAGGGTTTGAGCAGTTCTTC. Its protein product is CASSLGTGFEQFF.

V and J are TRBV6-1 and TRBJ1-5, with D possibly being TRBD1 (6 bases). V lost 5 bases and J 4 bases, leaving 15 bases between the germline ends. CDR3 size: 15 residues. Per the germline V gene, CDR1 is MNHNS and CDR2 is SASEGT. CDR3: CASSTRDIGNQPQHF. The CDR3 DNA follows: TGTGCCAGCAGTACCCGGGACATAGGGAATCAGCCCCAGCATTTT.

The V and J genes are TRBV29-1 and TRBJ2-1, with 7 bases lining up with TRBD1. CDR3 length equals 15 residues. CDR1 is SQVTM and CDR2 is ANQGSEA in the germline V gene. Trimming removed 5 bases from V and 7 bases from J; junction bases left unmatched: 14. DNA of the CDR3: TGCAGCGTTATGGGGGTCGGGACAGATTTTAATGAGCAGTTCTTC. Its translation: CSVMGVGTDFNEQFF.

The chain combines TRBV19 with TRBJ1-5; TRBD1 is a possible D gene (5 bases). V lost 10 bases and J lost 1, with 14 bases in between. The CDR3 extends over 14 amino acids. Germline V gene sequence: CDR1 LNHDA, CDR2 SQIVND (reference sequence). Here the CDR3 DNA reads TGTGCCACCCTAAAAAGGGGAAGCAATCAGCCCCAGCATTTT. This codes for CATLKRGSNQPQHF.